Shown below are 25 T cell receptor beta chains from a single sample sequenced in a study of blood T cell repertoires in COVID-19. Profiled with immunoSEQ multiplex PCR; TCRdb holds only in-frame clones, not every one. This sample has a few hundred thousand clones; roughly 80% occur once, and the top ten carry 4.1%. Sequenced material: peripheral blood. All receptors come from a woman between 50 and 59 years old with active or convalescent COVID-19.

The chain's CDR3 is CASSFLAGAYNEQFF. Written as DNA, the CDR3 is TGCGCCAGCAGCTTTCTAGCGGGAGCCTACAATGAGCAGTTCTTC. The chain links TRBV5-1 to TRBJ2-1; 10 bases are shared with TRBD2. CDR3 length equals 15 residues. V shed 2 bases and J 2 bases; nucleotides not matched to a gene: 1. CDR1 is SGHRS and CDR2 is YFSETQ in the germline V gene. The whole variable domain, filled in from reference TRBV5-1 and TRBJ2-1, reads KAGVTQTPRYLIKTRGQQVTLSCSPISGHRSVSWYQQTPGQGLQFLFEYFSETQRNKGNFPGRFSGRQFSNSRSEMNVSTLELGDSALYLCASSFLAGAYNEQFFGPGTRLTVL.

This clone was seen a handful of times. This chain joins TRBV28 and TRBJ2-7; TRBD2 matches at 12 bases. The V and J ends lost 3 bases and 6 bases, in that order; junction bases with no gene match: 9. Germline V gives CDR1 MDHEN, CDR2 SYDVKM. The CDR3 consists of 16 residues. The CDR3 is CASSLLAASGRGEQYF. Written as DNA, the CDR3 is TGTGCCAGCAGTTTGCTCGCGGCTAGCGGGAGGGGCGAGCAGTACTTC.

The chain couples TRBV5-1 to TRBJ2-5, with D perhaps matching TRBD1 (6 bases). The V gene lost 5 bases and the J gene lost 2 bases, with 10 bases spanning the gap. Looked up from germline, CDR1 is SGHRS and CDR2 is YFSETQ. This CDR3 region has 13 residues. CDR3 region: CASRRTVQETQYF. The CDR3 DNA reads as TGCGCCAGCAGGAGGACAGTTCAAGAGACCCAGTACTTC.

V is TRBV10-3 and J is TRBJ1-3; D is unclear. This CDR3 is 15 amino acids long. Trimming shortened V by 6 bases and J by 0 bases, and 12 bases separated the two germline ends. CDR1 is ENHRY, CDR2 SYGVKD, per germline. The CDR3: CAISPSAGSGNTIYF. The CDR3 region has the DNA TGTGCCATCAGCCCCTCTGCGGGCTCTGGAAACACCATATATTTT.

This sequence joins TRBV18 and TRBJ1-3, with 7 bases matching TRBD1. Trimming removed 6 bases from V and 0 bases from J; junction bases left unmatched: 11. CDR1 KGHSH and CDR2 LQKENI come from the germline V gene. The CDR3 runs 17 residues. This CDR3 reads CASSDGQAVFSGNTIYF. CDR3 nucleotides: TGTGCCAGCTCCGATGGACAGGCTGTCTTCTCTGGAAACACCATATATTTT.

This chain connects TRBV9 to TRBJ2-2; D not certain. Germline-derived CDR1 and CDR2 are SGDLS and YYNGEE. There are 12 residues in the CDR3. V was trimmed by 6 bases and J by 0 bases, leaving 3 bases between them. The CDR3 loop reads CASTANTGELFF. CDR3 DNA sequence: TGTGCCAGCACAGCGAACACCGGGGAGCTGTTTTTT.

This clone was detected only once. V usage is TRBV5-1 and J usage is TRBJ1-1; possibly TRBD1 for D (5 bases). V lost 0 bases, J lost 8 bases, and 17 bases lay in between. Germline V gene data show CDR1 as SGHRS and CDR2 as YFSETQ. The CDR3 loop spans 15 amino acids. The CDR3 DNA sequence: TGCGCCAGCAGCTTGGTGGGTCAGGGCGAAGGGGAAGCTTTCTTT. Encoded protein: CASSLVGQGEGEAFF.

This chain links TRBV9 with TRBJ1-2, with D unclear. CDR3 length: 14 amino acids. The V gene lost 1 base and the J gene lost 5 bases, with 12 bases spanning the gap. Germline values: CDR1 SGDLS, CDR2 YYNGEE. The CDR3 region is CASSVTPAGYGYTF. The DNA of the CDR3 is TGTGCCAGCAGCGTAACCCCGGCGGGGTATGGCTACACCTTC.

The V call is TRBV6-6, the J call TRBJ1-5, with D perhaps TRBD1 (6 bases). Trimming stripped 6 bases from V and 2 bases from J, with 11 bases between. Germline CDR1 is MNHNY and CDR2 is SVGAGI (reference sequence). The CDR3 length is 14 residues. CDR3 loop: CASRRNRGNQPQHF. CDR3 in DNA: TGTGCCAGCAGAAGGAACAGGGGCAATCAGCCCCAGCATTTT.

The V gene is TRBV27, the J gene TRBJ1-3; no clear D gene. The CDR3 is 16 amino acids. CDR1 is MNHEY and CDR2 is SMNVEV in the germline V gene (reference sequence). Trimming pared 0 bases from V and 0 bases from J, leaving 9 bases between. The CDR3 is CASSLSFTSSGNTIYF. The DNA for the CDR3 is TGTGCCAGCAGTTTATCGTTCACGAGCTCTGGAAACACCATATATTTT.

The chain joins TRBV11-1 to TRBJ2-5; TRBD1 matches 8 bases. CDR3 length equals 15 residues. J gave up 1 base and V 1 base, and 2 bases lay outside the gene matches. Germline V gene lookup returns CDR1 SGHAT and CDR2 FQDESV (reference sequence). The CDR3 spells CASSLGTGSQETQYF. CDR3 DNA: TGTGCCAGCAGCTTAGGGACAGGGTCCCAAGAGACCCAGTACTTC.

The V gene is TRBV19, the J gene TRBJ2-5, with D perhaps matching TRBD1 (6 bases). V dropped 4 bases and J dropped 2 bases, with 11 bases sitting between them. From germline, CDR1 is LNHDA and CDR2 SQIVND (reference sequence). This CDR3 comprises 14 residues. CDR3 region: CASSTGQPQETQYF. DNA of the CDR3: TGTGCCAGTAGTACAGGACAGCCGCAAGAGACCCAGTACTTC. Filled out from reference TRBV19 and TRBJ2-5, the complete variable domain reads DGGITQSPKYLFRKEGQNVTLSCEQNLNHDAMYWYRQDPGQGLRLIYYSQIVNDFQKGDIAEGYSVSREKKESFPLTVTSAQKNPTAFYLCASSTGQPQETQYFGPGTRLLVL.

The rearrangement links TRBV11-3 to TRBJ1-1, with unresolved D. The CDR3 is 14 amino acids. Germline lookup yields CDR1 SGHNT and CDR2 YENEEA. Trimming took 7 bases from V and 2 from J, leaving 14 bases between them. Here the CDR3 reads CASMHRAGNTEAFF. DNA of the CDR3: TGTGCCAGCATGCATCGCGCGGGAAACACTGAAGCTTTCTTT.

The genes are TRBV3-1 (or the pseudogene TRBV3-2) and TRBJ1-2, with 7 bases identical to TRBD1. Trimming took 4 bases from V and 8 from J; bases not matched to a gene: 10. The CDR3 sequence is 14 residues long. The germline V gene has CDR1 LGHDT and CDR2 YNNKEL (reference sequence). The CDR3 nucleotides are TGTGCCAGCAGCCCCCTGGAGGGGGCAAGCGGCTACACCTTC. This translates into CASSPLEGASGYTF.

V is TRBV12-5 and J is TRBJ2-1; D is unclear. Between the trimmed V and J ends, which lost 7 bases and 10 bases, there was a span of 14 bases. The CDR3 contains 12 residues. The V gene's germline CDR1 is LGHNT and CDR2 FRNRAP. The chain's CDR3 is CASAELPPEQFF. CDR3 nucleotides: TGTGCTAGTGCCGAACTACCTCCGGAGCAGTTCTTC. Combining the CDR3 with reference TRBV12-5 and TRBJ2-1 gives the whole variable domain DARVTQTPRHKVTEMGQEVTMRCQPILGHNTVFWYRQTMMQGLELLAYFRNRAPLDDSGMPKDRFSAEMPDATLATLKIQPSEPRDSAVYFCASAELPPEQFFGPGTRLTVL.

This clone has a handful of counts. The chain combines TRBV5-4 with TRBJ2-7; the D gene is possibly TRBD1 (6 bases). The V end lost 4 bases, the J end lost 3 bases, and 14 bases lay between the germline ends. Germline V gene sequence: CDR1 SGHNT, CDR2 YYREEE (reference sequence). This CDR3 region has 14 residues. CDR3 coding DNA: TGTGCCAGCAGCGCCGCCGGGACACTCTACGAGCAGTACTTC. It specifies CASSAAGTLYEQYF.

This sequence joins TRBV7-9 and TRBJ2-7; D is possibly TRBD2 (7 bases). Germline V CDR1 and CDR2: SEHNR, FQNEAQ (reference sequence). The CDR3 has 14 residues. Between the trimmed V and J ends, which lost 3 bases and 5 bases, there was a span of 14 bases. CDR3 coding DNA: TGTGCCAGCAGCTTGCGCGGGGGCGGGAACGAGCAGTACTTC. It yields the protein CASSLRGGGNEQYF.

CDR3 protein: CASSPVAGEGNEQFF. CDR3 nucleotides: TGTGCCAGCAGTCCCGTAGCGGGAGAGGGGAATGAGCAGTTCTTC. J is TRBJ2-1 and V is TRBV6-4; 9 positions agree with TRBD2. The CDR3 contains 15 residues. V was pared by 5 bases and J by 7 bases, with 9 bases of the junction left unmatched. Per germline, CDR1 MRHNA and CDR2 SNTAGT.

The rearrangement uses TRBV5-1 and TRBJ2-5; 8 bases fit TRBD1. CDR3 length equals 14 residues. The V segment lost 5 bases and the J segment 6 bases; nucleotides outside the gene matches: 9. In germline, CDR1 is SGHRS, CDR2 YFSETQ. The CDR3 coding sequence is TGCGCCAGCAGAGGACAGGGAATTTCAAAGACCCAGTACTTC. Protein sequence: CASRGQGISKTQYF.

Here the CDR3 reads CASSNWRAPGDTQYF. The CDR3 nucleotides are TGTGCCAGTAGTAATTGGCGGGCGCCAGGCGATACGCAGTATTTT. The V call is TRBV19, the J call TRBJ2-3; a possible D gene is TRBD2 (5 bases). CDR3 length equals 15 residues. Germline V lookup: CDR1 LNHDA, CDR2 SQIVND (reference sequence). V was pared by 4 bases and J by 6 bases, with 17 bases between.

The rearrangement joins TRBV27 to TRBJ1-1; D remains unclear. The V and J ends lost 8 bases and 1 base respectively, with 5 bases between them. The CDR3 runs 11 residues. Per the germline V gene, CDR1 is MNHEY and CDR2 is SMNVEV (reference sequence). CDR3 DNA: TGTGCCAGCGTTAGGAACACTGAAGCTTTCTTT. Its protein product is CASVRNTEAFF.

The gene calls are TRBV30 and TRBJ1-5, with a possible D match to TRBD1 (6 bases). V was shortened by 5 bases and J by 3 bases, with 11 bases between the two germline ends. CDR1 and CDR2 from the germline V gene are GTSNPN and SVGIG (reference sequence). This CDR3 spans 13 amino acids. CDR3 nucleotides: TGTGCCTGGTCAAACAGGGACAATCAGCCCCAGCATTTT. This translates into CAWSNRDNQPQHF.

This chain connects TRBV11-3 to TRBJ1-5; 8 bases line up with TRBD1. Germline loops: CDR1 SGHNT, CDR2 YENEEA. V gave up 5 bases and J gave up 1 base; unmatched junction bases: 13. This CDR3 has 18 amino acids. The CDR3 bases are TGTGCCAGCAGCCGTGGGACAGGCATTATTGGGAGCAATCAGCCCCAGCATTTT. Translated: CASSRGTGIIGSNQPQHF. Full variable domain (remainder filled in from reference TRBV11-3 and TRBJ1-5): EAGVVQSPRYKIIEKKQPVAFWCNPISGHNTLYWYLQNLGQGPELLIRYENEEAVDDSQLPKDRFSAERLKGVDSTLKIQPAELGDSAVYLCASSRGTGIIGSNQPQHFGDGTRLSIL.

The V and J genes are TRBV7-2 and TRBJ2-1, with 7 bases lining up with TRBD2. In germline, CDR1 is SGHTA, CDR2 FQGNSA. There are 16 residues in the CDR3. J lost 6 bases, V lost 2 bases, and 10 bases had no gene match. CDR3 sequence reads: CASSLLSGAVSNEQFF. CDR3 DNA: TGTGCCAGCAGCTTACTAAGCGGGGCGGTTAGCAATGAGCAGTTCTTC.

The CDR3 loop reads CASSLESSNTEAFF. CDR3 DNA: TGCGCCAGCAGCTTGGAGTCCAGTAACACTGAAGCTTTCTTT. This chain links TRBV5-1 with TRBJ1-1; D is unresolved. This CDR3 spans 14 amino acids. Per germline, CDR1 SGHRS and CDR2 YFSETQ. The V gene lost 0 bases and the J gene lost 2 bases, with 8 bases spanning the gap.